Below, 3 T cell receptor beta chains from the same sample are listed, as sequenced in a study of technical replicates of blood from a few donors. Only in-frame clones appear in the TCRdb table, and some are missing; sequencing was by immunoSEQ multiplex PCR. The sample lists about 56,000 clones, over 90% occurring once. Material: PBMCs. These receptors all come from a human donor in good health. Some clones in this sample may be carry-over from other donors' samples.

The chain employs TRBV30 and TRBJ1-5; maybe TRBD1 (5 bases). The CDR3 runs to 16 residues. V gave up 0 bases and J gave up 3 bases, with 15 bases separating them. CDR1 is GTSNPN, CDR2 SVGIG, per germline (reference sequence). CDR3 DNA: TGTGCCTGGAGTGTAACTGGGGCAGGAAACAATCAGCCCCAGCATTTT. Its protein product is CAWSVTGAGNNQPQHF.

The V call is TRBV4-3, the J call TRBJ2-7; D possibly corresponds to TRBD2 (5 bases). V gave up 2 bases and J gave up 6 bases, with 23 bases separating them. The germline V gene has CDR1 LGHNA and CDR2 YSLEER. The CDR3 covers 17 residues. CDR3 bases: TGCGCCAGCAGCCAATCCCTCGAGAGGGTTTCCCCCTTCGAGCAGTACTTC. Its translation is CASSQSLERVSPFEQYF.

CDR3 nucleotides: TGTGCCAGCAGCTTAACTCCAGGGGGAAACTACAATGAGCAGTTCTTC. Amino acid sequence: CASSLTPGGNYNEQFF. The rearrangement links TRBV7-3 to TRBJ2-1; 7 bases align to TRBD1. CDR3 size: 16 residues. Germline V gene lookup returns CDR1 SGHTA and CDR2 FQGTGA. J lost 3 bases, V lost 0 bases, and 5 bases had no gene match.